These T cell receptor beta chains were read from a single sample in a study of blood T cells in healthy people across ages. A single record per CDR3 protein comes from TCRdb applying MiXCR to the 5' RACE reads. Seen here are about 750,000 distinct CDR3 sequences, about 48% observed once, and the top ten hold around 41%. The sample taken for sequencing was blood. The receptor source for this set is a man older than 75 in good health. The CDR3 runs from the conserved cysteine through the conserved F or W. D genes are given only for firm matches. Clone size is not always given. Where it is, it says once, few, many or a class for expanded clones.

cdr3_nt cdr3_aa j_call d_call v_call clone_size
TGTGCCAGCAGCCAAGGGCTAGCGGCCCACCGGGATGAGCAGTTCTTC CASSQGLAAHRDEQFF TRBJ2-1 TRBD2 TRBV3-1 NA
TGCGTCAGCAGCCAACCCAAGGGGGCCTCCTACGAGCAGTACTTC CVSSQPKGASYEQYF TRBJ2-7 TRBD1 TRBV4-1 NA
TGTGCCAGCAGGCCACTCGGGGCCAATTCACCCCTCCACTTT CASRPLGANSPLHF TRBJ1-6 NA TRBV2 NA
TGTGCCAGCAGTCCAGCTAGCGGGGGACTCTACGAGCAGTACTTC CASSPASGGLYEQYF TRBJ2-7 TRBD2 TRBV28 NA
TGCAGTGCTGCGCCCGGGACAGGGGATAGCTACAATGAGCAGTTCTTC CSAAPGTGDSYNEQFF TRBJ2-1 TRBD1 TRBV20-1 few
TGCAGTGCCAAACCGGTCGACACCTCCTACGAGCAGTACTTC CSAKPVDTSYEQYF TRBJ2-7 NA TRBV20-1 NA
TGTGCCATCAGTGAGGGCAGTAACGCGTATTTT CAISEGSNAYF TRBJ2-3 NA TRBV10-3 few
TGTGCCAGCAGCCTCGGTGCGGGGTACTGCGAGCAGTACTTC CASSLGAGYCEQYF TRBJ2-7 NA TRBV3-1 NA
TGTGCCATCAGTGACGGGCTGGGGGAGACCCAGTACTTC CAISDGLGETQYF TRBJ2-5 NA TRBV10-3 NA
TGTGCCACCAAGGGACTAGCGGGTTCTAATGAGCAGTTCTTC CATKGLAGSNEQFF TRBJ2-1 TRBD2 TRBV10-3 NA
TGTGCCAGCAGCCCCATCGGTTGGTACGAGCAGTACTTC CASSPIGWYEQYF TRBJ2-7 NA TRBV7-2 NA
TGCGCCAGCAGCCTCGGGACAGGGGGGTGGAACGCTGAAGCTTTCTTT CASSLGTGGWNAEAFF TRBJ1-1 TRBD1 TRBV4-1 NA
TGTGCCAGCAGCATCTTACTAGCGGGAGAATCCAATGAGCAGTTCTTC CASSILLAGESNEQFF TRBJ2-1 TRBD2 TRBV7-8 NA
TGTGCCAGCAGCCAAGATCGTCAGGGGAGGGCCGAGCAGTACTTC CASSQDRQGRAEQYF TRBJ2-7 NA TRBV4-2 NA
TGTGCCACCAGTGCCGAGAGGGGCAGCCAAGAGACCCAGTACTTC CATSAERGSQETQYF TRBJ2-5 NA TRBV24-1 NA
TGTGCCAGCACCAAGGGGGGAGCTGGGGCCAACTTCCTGACTTTC CASTKGGAGANFLTF TRBJ2-6 NA TRBV28 NA
TGCAGTGCTAGAGCCGGCAGCGGGAGGTCCTACGAGCAGTACTTC CSARAGSGRSYEQYF TRBJ2-7 TRBD2 TRBV20-1 NA
TGTGCCACCATGGGGGAACGGCCTCTCTACGAGCAGTACTTC CATMGERPLYEQYF TRBJ2-7 NA TRBV10-3 few
TGCAGTGCTGCGAACACCGGGGAGCTGTTTTTT CSAANTGELFF TRBJ2-2 NA TRBV20-1 NA
TGTGCCAGCTCACCCCGGACTGTGGGTTACGAGCAGTACTTC CASSPRTVGYEQYF TRBJ2-7 NA TRBV18 NA
TGTGCCAGCAGAAAGGGGACAGGACTCGAAAAACTGTTTTTT CASRKGTGLEKLFF TRBJ1-4 TRBD1 TRBV12-3/TRBV12-4 NA
TGTGCCATCAGTGAGTCGAGGGGGACTGAAGCTTTCTTT CAISESRGTEAFF TRBJ1-1 NA TRBV10-3 once
TGTGCCAGCAGCAAAGTGGTAATACGTCCGGGCTTAAGGGCCAAAAACATTCAGTACTTC CASSKVVIRPGLRAKNIQYF TRBJ2-4 NA TRBV21-1 NA
TGCAGTGCTAGAGCGACAGGGAGCTATAGCAATCAGCCCCAGCATTTT CSARATGSYSNQPQHF TRBJ1-5 TRBD1 TRBV20-1 few
TGCAGCGCCCTACGAGGGACTAGCGGGAGGGGGGTCTACGAGCAGTACTTC CSALRGTSGRGVYEQYF TRBJ2-7 TRBD2 TRBV29-1 NA
TGTGCCAGCAGTTTGAGGGGGGGAACAGAAGGGGGGGTTCAGCCCCAGCATTTT CASSLRGGTEGGVQPQHF TRBJ1-5 NA TRBV12-3/TRBV12-4 few
TGTGCCAGCAGCCTCGACGGGGATAGCAATCAGCCCCAGCATTTT CASSLDGDSNQPQHF TRBJ1-5 NA TRBV12-3/TRBV12-4 few
TGTGCCAGCAGTTACCGGGCGCAGACCTACAATGAGCAGTTCTTC CASSYRAQTYNEQFF TRBJ2-1 NA TRBV2 NA